The rows below give T cell receptor beta chains drawn from one sample of a study of cytomegalovirus exposure and HLA in healthy donors. Assay used: immunoSEQ multiplex PCR; TCRdb lists only in-frame clones, some missing. The sample consists of about 160,000 clones, 80% to 90% of them appearing once. Specimen: PBMCs. Source of these receptors: a male donor in good health and CMV-seronegative. Both conserved end residues are part of each CDR3. Each record gives: clone size, D gene, J gene, V gene, CDR3 protein. The D gene is left open where the match is weak. Rows give clone size only sometimes, using once, few, many, or a class for an expanded clone.

. . TRBJ1-6 TRBV4-2 CASSQEVIAANNSPLHF
few . TRBJ2-1 TRBV2 CASSERRGLYNEQFF
. . TRBJ2-3 TRBV4-2 CASSQFGVGASTDTQYF
few . TRBJ2-2 TRBV7-9 CASSLFQRNTGELFF
. . TRBJ2-5 TRBV7-9 CASMRQGIQETQYF
. TRBD1 TRBJ1-4 TRBV19 CASSKDRGDEKLFF
once . TRBJ2-7 TRBV5-1 CASSLAYDLEQYF
. . TRBJ1-2 TRBV29-1 CSVGRGENGYTF
. . TRBJ2-7 TRBV6-5 CASSYGAGTYEQYF
. TRBD1 TRBJ2-7 TRBV28 CASSSLDRVRADEQYF
. TRBD1 TRBJ1-1 TRBV7-6 CASSWDRGGSINTEAFF
. TRBD1 TRBJ2-7 TRBV15 CATSRRQGGIVYEQYF
. TRBD1 TRBJ2-4 TRBV4-3 CASSQVAATGVNIQYF
. TRBD1 TRBJ2-1 TRBV5-1 CASSSGQGIYNEQFF
. TRBD1 TRBJ1-2 TRBV4-1 CASSSGQGLSYGYTF
. . TRBJ1-1 TRBV18 CASSPNGGTEAFF
. . TRBJ2-3 TRBV28 CASRSVGGGELPTDTQYF
. . TRBJ1-5 TRBV6-1 CASSEPGGGSNQPQHF
. TRBD1 TRBJ1-5 TRBV7-8 CASSLVSGQGPLGQPQHF
. TRBD1 . TRBV25-1 CASSEGDSLSYEQYF
. . TRBJ1-2 TRBV9 CASSVVGSVNYGYTF
. . TRBJ2-3 TRBV5-1 CASSLDLASDTQYF
. . TRBJ2-7 TRBV29-1 CSVTGIPGYEQYF
. . TRBJ1-4 TRBV5-1 CASSFTASTNEKLFF
. . TRBJ1-2 TRBV10-3 CAVGTERNYGYTF
few TRBD1 TRBJ1-2 TRBV27 CASSPGQGGGYTF
. TRBD1 TRBJ1-2 TRBV6-5 CASSRDPLTGYGYTF
. . TRBJ1-2 TRBV14 CASSPSPGHIYGYTF
. . TRBJ2-7 TRBV30 CAYTETSEQYF
few TRBD1 TRBJ1-4 TRBV5-1 CASSSLIDRAGGKLFF
. TRBD2 TRBJ2-3 TRBV11-3 CASSRDGLAGSTDTQYF
. . TRBJ2-3 TRBV7-8 CASSSLGRTHTDTQYF
. . TRBJ1-6 TRBV9 CASSAQPGSESPLHF
few . TRBJ2-3 TRBV9 CASSVVSGGDTQYF
once TRBD1 TRBJ1-1 TRBV5-1 CASSLNTGDNTEAFF
. . TRBJ1-6 TRBV30 CAWSVTAGPNSPLHF
. . TRBJ1-1 TRBV5-1 CASSLAAETEAFF
few . TRBJ1-2 TRBV7-6 CASSSTANYGYTF
. . TRBJ2-3 TRBV29-1 CSVEPSGTDTQYF
. TRBD1 TRBJ1-2 TRBV5-1 CASSRTTGAPYGYPF
. TRBD2 TRBJ2-7 TRBV7-2 CASSFSGGAEEQYF
. TRBD2 TRBJ2-1 TRBV28 CASSRSGTSFPEQFF
. . TRBJ1-1 TRBV7-2 CASSLALQATMNTEAFF
. . TRBJ2-6 TRBV5-5 CASSLGLSGANVLTF
. TRBD1 TRBJ2-5 TRBV29-1 CSVYGQGGETQYF
. . TRBJ2-5 TRBV7-9 CATQTGRETQYF